These T cell receptor beta chains were read from a single sample in a study of T cells in Graves' hyperthyroidism and ophthalmopathy. From the multiplex PCR reads, TCRdb called clonotypes with MiXCR, one entry per CDR3 protein. Altogether approximately 610,000 distinct CDR3 sequences are present, 14% to 15% being singletons, with the ten largest covering roughly 4.3%. Sequencing was done on a sample of blood. Source of these receptors: a woman aged 40 to 55 with Graves' ophthalmopathy. The CDR3 runs from the conserved cysteine through the conserved F or W. D genes are given only for firm matches. Clone sizes are given selectively: once, few, many, or a class where the clone is expanded.

J gene,clone size,D gene,V gene,CDR3 protein,CDR3 DNA
TRBJ2-7,many,-,TRBV2,CASTPRIRGDLGEQYF,TGTGCCAGCACCCCACGGATTAGGGGGGATCTAGGCGAGCAGTACTTC
TRBJ2-7,-,TRBD2,TRBV6-2/TRBV6-3,CASSPGGRSEQYF,TGTGCCAGCAGTCCCGGGGGGAGGAGTGAGCAGTACTTC
TRBJ1-2,many,-,TRBV6-1,CASSRSGALSGHTF,TGTGCCAGCAGTCGCTCCGGGGCCCTCTCTGGCCACACCTTC
TRBJ1-1,-,-,TRBV6-2/TRBV6-3,CASSYSSGGEAFF,TGTGCCAGCAGTTACTCGAGCGGAGGGGAAGCTTTCTTT
TRBJ2-7,many,TRBD2,TRBV28,CASSRGSSITHEQYF,TGTGCCAGCAGCCGCGGGAGCTCCATTACCCACGAGCAGTACTTC
TRBJ2-7,few,TRBD2,TRBV27,CASRNAGTRAYEQYF,TGTGCCAGCAGGAACGCCGGGACTAGAGCCTACGAGCAGTACTTC
TRBJ2-4,many,TRBD1,TRBV28,CASSLVDRADIQYF,TGTGCCAGCAGTTTGGTGGACAGGGCGGACATTCAGTACTTC
TRBJ1-5,many,TRBD1,TRBV12-3/TRBV12-4,CASKGGQGFFQPQHF,TGTGCCAGCAAGGGGGGACAGGGGTTTTTTCAGCCCCAGCATTTT
TRBJ2-7,many,TRBD2,TRBV29-1,CSAATSGSYVEQYF,TGCAGCGCTGCGACTAGCGGGAGTTATGTCGAGCAGTACTTC
TRBJ1-1,many,-,TRBV10-2,CASRHDTEAFF,TGCGCCAGTCGACACGACACTGAAGCTTTCTTT
TRBJ1-1,many,-,TRBV10-3,CAISDPGQIAEAFF,TGTGCCATCAGTGACCCCGGACAGATAGCTGAAGCTTTCTTT
TRBJ2-4,-,TRBD2,TRBV15,CATSTRPGTSGSRNIQYF,TGTGCCACCAGCACCAGACCCGGGACTAGCGGGTCAAGAAACATTCAGTACTTC
TRBJ2-7,many,-,TRBV29-1,CSVEEGDYEQYF,TGCAGCGTTGAAGAGGGGGACTACGAGCAGTACTTC
TRBJ2-7,-,-,TRBV7-6,CASSRGAGSTSIAYEQYF,TGTGCCAGCAGCCGGGGAGCGGGCTCAACCTCCATCGCCTACGAGCAGTACTTC
TRBJ1-5,many,TRBD1,TRBV6-2/TRBV6-3,CASSYDRVGMSNQPQHF,TGTGCCAGCAGTTACGACAGGGTCGGGATGAGCAATCAGCCCCAGCATTTT
TRBJ1-5,few,-,TRBV28,CASSFLGGNNQPQHF,TGTGCCAGCAGTTTTCTGGGAGGAAACAATCAGCCCCAGCATTTT
TRBJ2-6,once,-,TRBV28,CASSFGGPGANVLTF,TGTGCCAGCAGTTTTGGGGGGCCTGGGGCCAACGTCCTGACTTTC
TRBJ2-7,-,TRBD2,TRBV20-1,CSARDPGGTSNYEQYF,TGCAGTGCTAGAGATCCTGGTGGGACTAGTAACTACGAGCAGTACTTC
TRBJ2-7,few,-,TRBV6-1,CASSTPETRPYEQYF,TGTGCCAGCAGTACCCCTGAAACACGGCCCTACGAGCAGTACTTC
TRBJ2-7,-,-,TRBV7-9,CASSLETHYEQYF,TGTGCCAGCAGCTTAGAGACCCATTACGAGCAGTACTTC
TRBJ2-2,many,-,TRBV6-1,CASGRGVNTGELFF,TGTGCCAGCGGCAGGGGCGTGAACACCGGGGAGCTGTTTTTT
TRBJ1-1,-,-,TRBV18,CASSPVTLNTEAFF,TGTGCCAGCTCACCAGTGACTCTGAACACTGAAGCTTTCTTT
TRBJ2-7,many,TRBD1,TRBV25-1,CASSLDRESYEQYF,TGTGCCAGCAGTTTGGACAGGGAGTCCTACGAGCAGTACTTC
TRBJ1-5,many,-,TRBV2,CASSTTQGFRPQHF,TGTGCCAGCAGCACGACCCAGGGCTTTCGGCCCCAGCATTTT
TRBJ2-7,-,-,TRBV11-3,CASSLVCSFFETRSSYEQYF,TGTGCCAGCAGCTTAGTTTGCAGCTTTTTCGAGACTAGGAGCTCCTACGAGCAGTACTTC
TRBJ1-1,many,-,TRBV12-3/TRBV12-4,CASSLFGANTEAFF,TGTGCCAGCAGTTTATTTGGAGCGAACACTGAAGCTTTCTTT
TRBJ1-1,few,-,TRBV6-1,CASNKVSNTEAFF,TGTGCCAGCAACAAAGTGTCGAACACTGAAGCTTTCTTT
TRBJ2-7,-,TRBD2,TRBV4-3,CASSQDRGGVPYEQYF,TGCGCCAGCAGCCAAGATCGGGGAGGGGTTCCCTACGAGCAGTACTTC
TRBJ2-5,many,-,TRBV12-3/TRBV12-4,CASSFGPRRLQETQYF,TGTGCCAGCAGTTTCGGGCCTCGGAGACTACAAGAGACCCAGTACTTC
TRBJ2-6,many,-,TRBV28,CASSFPDYSGANVLTF,TGTGCCAGCAGTTTCCCCGACTATTCTGGGGCCAACGTCCTGACTTTC
TRBJ2-5,many,-,TRBV12-3/TRBV12-4,CASSLAVARETQYF,TGTGCCAGCAGTTTAGCGGTAGCGAGGGAGACCCAGTACTTC
TRBJ2-2,few,-,TRBV30,CAWTGFTRELFF,TGTGCCTGGACTGGGTTCACCCGGGAGCTGTTTTTT
TRBJ2-7,many,-,TRBV27,CASSLAGPVYEQYF,TGTGCCAGCAGTTTGGCGGGACCAGTTTACGAGCAGTACTTC
TRBJ2-5,many,TRBD2,TRBV7-8,CASSLASGPTETQYF,TGTGCCAGCAGCTTAGCTAGCGGGCCGACCGAGACCCAGTACTTC
TRBJ1-2,few,-,TRBV5-1,CASSLSSTGLTINYGYTF,TGCGCCAGCAGCTTATCCTCGACAGGCCTCACTATCAACTATGGCTACACCTTC
TRBJ2-5,many,-,TRBV7-3,CASSQEGRSQETQYF,TGTGCCAGCAGCCAGGAGGGACGTTCACAAGAGACCCAGTACTTC
TRBJ1-1,many,-,TRBV10-3,CAISETVGGRSTEAFF,TGTGCCATCAGTGAGACGGTGGGGGGCAGGAGCACTGAAGCTTTCTTT
TRBJ2-2,few,-,TRBV19,CASSGTLGTGELFF,TGTGCCAGTAGTGGCACACTGGGGACCGGGGAGCTGTTTTTT
TRBJ2-6,few,-,TRBV7-9,CASSPLGDKPF,TGTGCCAGCAGCCCCTTGGGGGACAAGCCTTTC
TRBJ2-5,many,TRBD2,TRBV15,CATSRGSSGRASQETQYF,TGTGCCACCAGCAGGGGAAGTAGCGGGAGGGCCAGTCAAGAGACCCAGTACTTC
TRBJ2-7,few,-,TRBV18,CASSRQGRDEQYF,TGTGCCAGCTCTCGGCAGGGGAGAGACGAGCAGTACTTC
TRBJ2-5,many,-,TRBV15,CATSNLANFGETQYF,TGTGCCACCAGCAACCTAGCTAATTTTGGAGAGACCCAGTACTTC
TRBJ1-2,many,-,TRBV6-1,CASRRQSNYGYTF,TGTGCCAGTCGGAGGCAGTCTAACTATGGCTACACCTTC
TRBJ2-7,-,-,TRBV6-1,CASTWGGGTYEQYF,TGTGCCAGCACCTGGGGCGGAGGGACCTACGAGCAGTACTTC
TRBJ1-5,many,TRBD1,TRBV20-1,CSGGTGGSQPQHF,TGCAGTGGTGGGACAGGGGGCTCTCAGCCCCAGCATTTT
TRBJ2-3,-,TRBD2,TRBV6-2/TRBV6-3,CASSYLGTSGREDTQYF,TGTGCCAGCAGTTACCTCGGGACTAGCGGGAGAGAGGATACGCAGTATTTT
TRBJ2-7,few,-,TRBV7-6,CASSLNLGSYEQYF,TGTGCCAGCAGCTTAAACCTGGGCTCCTACGAGCAGTACTTC
TRBJ1-5,many,-,TRBV6-1,CASNTQPQHF,TGTGCCAGCAACACCCAGCCCCAGCATTTT
TRBJ2-4,many,-,TRBV19,CASSTGIAKNIQYF,TGTGCCAGTAGTACCGGGATAGCCAAAAACATTCAGTACTTC
TRBJ1-1,many,TRBD1,TRBV6-1,CASRDTGAPLNTEAFF,TGTGCCAGCAGGGATACAGGGGCCCCTTTGAACACTGAAGCTTTCTTT
TRBJ2-7,many,-,TRBV4-3,CASSQSRGAYYEQYF,TGCGCCAGCAGCCAAAGTAGGGGAGCTTACTACGAGCAGTACTTC
TRBJ1-2,many,-,TRBV19,CASRALVDYGYTF,TGTGCCAGCCGCGCCCTCGTGGACTATGGCTACACCTTC
TRBJ2-7,few,TRBD1,TRBV6-2/TRBV6-3,CASSYSTGLEEYF,TGTGCCAGCAGTTACTCGACAGGGCTGGAAGAGTACTTC
TRBJ1-2,many,-,TRBV20-1,CSAPRGNYGYTF,TGCAGTGCTCCTAGGGGTAACTATGGCTACACCTTC